Listed below are T cell receptor beta chains from one sample, sequenced in a study of cytomegalovirus exposure and HLA in healthy donors. Only in-frame clones appear in the TCRdb table, and some are missing; sequencing was by immunoSEQ multiplex PCR. This sample carries approximately 160,000 clones, 55% to 80% of them seen once, and the ten largest clones take around 4%. Sequencing was carried out using PBMCs. The receptors come from a woman aged 18-29 years in good health and CMV-seropositive. CDR3s include the opening cysteine and the closing phenylalanine or tryptophan. Fields, in order: J gene, D gene, V gene, clone size, CDR3 protein, CDR3 DNA. D genes are given only for firm matches. Part of the rows lack a size; the others show once, few, many or a class for expanded clones.

j_call: TRBJ1-4
d_call: TRBD1
v_call: TRBV9
clone_size: -
cdr3_aa: CASSVGAGGPTNEKLFF
cdr3_nt: TGTGCCAGCAGCGTAGGTGCAGGGGGCCCAACTAATGAAAAACTGTTTTTT

j_call: TRBJ2-3
d_call: TRBD2
v_call: TRBV7-3
clone_size: -
cdr3_aa: CASSGIAGGTDTQYF
cdr3_nt: TGTGCCAGCAGCGGGATAGCGGGAGGTACAGATACGCAGTATTTT

j_call: TRBJ2-1
d_call: TRBD1
v_call: TRBV2
clone_size: -
cdr3_aa: CASSSYRTGAEKFF
cdr3_nt: TGTGCCAGCAGCTCGTACCGAACAGGGGCAGAAAAGTTCTTC

j_call: TRBJ2-7
d_call: TRBD1
v_call: TRBV27
clone_size: -
cdr3_aa: CASQSRTGIYEQYF
cdr3_nt: TGTGCCAGCCAAAGTAGGACAGGGATCTACGAGCAGTACTTC

j_call: TRBJ2-1
d_call: TRBD2
v_call: TRBV6-5
clone_size: -
cdr3_aa: CASHSAGVPYNEQFF
cdr3_nt: TGTGCCAGCCACTCAGCGGGGGTCCCCTACAATGAGCAGTTCTTC

j_call: TRBJ2-5
d_call: -
v_call: TRBV7-6
clone_size: -
cdr3_aa: CASSPETRGLLRETQYF
cdr3_nt: TGTGCCAGCAGCCCCGAAACACGGGGACTCCTCCGAGAGACCCAGTACTTC

j_call: TRBJ2-3
d_call: TRBD2
v_call: TRBV5-1
clone_size: -
cdr3_aa: CASSLGLATSTDTQYF
cdr3_nt: TGCGCCAGCAGCTTAGGACTAGCGACTAGCACAGATACGCAGTATTTT

j_call: TRBJ2-1
d_call: -
v_call: TRBV5-1
clone_size: few
cdr3_aa: CASSFGAGYNEQFF
cdr3_nt: TGCGCCAGCAGCTTTGGGGCGGGGTACAATGAGCAGTTCTTC

j_call: TRBJ1-4
d_call: -
v_call: TRBV4-1
clone_size: -
cdr3_aa: CASSQTSGGQREKLFF
cdr3_nt: TGCGCCAGCAGCCAAACGAGCGGGGGGCAAAGGGAAAAACTGTTTTTT

j_call: TRBJ2-7
d_call: -
v_call: TRBV7-2
clone_size: -
cdr3_aa: CASSLGPDNPYEQYF
cdr3_nt: TGTGCCAGCAGCTTAGGCCCCGACAACCCCTACGAGCAGTACTTC

j_call: TRBJ2-1
d_call: TRBD2
v_call: TRBV7-9
clone_size: -
cdr3_aa: CASSLAGGPYTGYNEQFF
cdr3_nt: TGTGCCAGCAGCTTAGCGGGAGGGCCATATACGGGATACAATGAGCAGTTCTTC

j_call: TRBJ2-7
d_call: TRBD1
v_call: TRBV9
clone_size: -
cdr3_aa: CASSAHQDRGNEQYF
cdr3_nt: TGTGCCAGCAGCGCGCACCAGGACAGGGGAAACGAGCAGTACTTC

j_call: TRBJ1-3
d_call: -
v_call: TRBV29-1
clone_size: -
cdr3_aa: CSVGTGASSGNTIYF
cdr3_nt: TGCAGCGTTGGAACGGGAGCGTCCTCTGGAAACACCATATATTTT

j_call: TRBJ1-1
d_call: TRBD1
v_call: TRBV28
clone_size: -
cdr3_aa: CASSSGQGTTEAFF
cdr3_nt: TGTGCCAGCAGTTCGGGACAGGGAACGACTGAAGCTTTCTTT

j_call: TRBJ2-7
d_call: -
v_call: TRBV7-3
clone_size: -
cdr3_aa: CASAPSGDFYEQYF
cdr3_nt: TGTGCCAGCGCCCCCTCCGGGGATTTCTACGAGCAGTACTTC

j_call: TRBJ2-3
d_call: -
v_call: TRBV7-6
clone_size: few
cdr3_aa: CASSPHLDGGISDTQYF
cdr3_nt: TGTGCCAGCAGCCCTCACTTGGACGGGGGAATTTCGGATACGCAGTATTTT

j_call: TRBJ1-2
d_call: TRBD1
v_call: TRBV5-1
clone_size: -
cdr3_aa: CASSSWQGVHYGYTF
cdr3_nt: TGCGCCAGCAGCTCATGGCAGGGGGTTCACTATGGCTACACCTTC

j_call: TRBJ1-2
d_call: -
v_call: TRBV27
clone_size: -
cdr3_aa: CASSSVDRLAYGYTF
cdr3_nt: TGTGCCAGCAGTTCAGTTGACAGGCTGGCCTATGGCTACACCTTC

j_call: TRBJ2-5
d_call: TRBD2
v_call: TRBV7-7
clone_size: -
cdr3_aa: CASSYSGGGETQYF
cdr3_nt: TGTGCTAGCAGCTATAGCGGGGGAGGGGAGACCCAGTACTTC

j_call: TRBJ1-4
d_call: -
v_call: TRBV7-9
clone_size: -
cdr3_aa: CASSPGLIAEKLFF
cdr3_nt: TGTGCCAGCAGCCCCGGGTTAATAGCTGAAAAACTGTTTTTT

j_call: TRBJ2-3
d_call: TRBD1
v_call: TRBV9
clone_size: few
cdr3_aa: CASSVGTGDDTDTQYF
cdr3_nt: TGTGCCAGCAGCGTAGGGACAGGGGACGACACAGATACGCAGTATTTT

j_call: TRBJ2-5
d_call: -
v_call: TRBV5-6
clone_size: -
cdr3_aa: CASSLELAGGLETQYF
cdr3_nt: TGTGCCAGCAGCTTGGAGTTAGCAGGGGGGTTGGAGACCCAGTACTTC

j_call: TRBJ1-5
d_call: -
v_call: TRBV4-3
clone_size: -
cdr3_aa: CASSQDGGADQPQHF
cdr3_nt: TGCGCCAGCAGCCAAGACGGGGGAGCGGATCAGCCCCAGCATTTT

j_call: TRBJ2-5
d_call: -
v_call: TRBV7-9
clone_size: -
cdr3_aa: CASSHPGGNAQYF
cdr3_nt: TGTGCCAGCAGTCACCCAGGGGGGAACGCCCAGTACTTC

j_call: TRBJ2-7
d_call: TRBD1
v_call: TRBV7-2
clone_size: once
cdr3_aa: CASSEGQAYEQYF
cdr3_nt: TGTGCCAGCAGCGAGGGACAGGCCTACGAGCAGTACTTC

j_call: TRBJ2-1
d_call: TRBD1
v_call: TRBV6-5
clone_size: -
cdr3_aa: CASSAGTGGYNEQFF
cdr3_nt: TGTGCCAGCAGCGCCGGGACAGGGGGATACAATGAGCAGTTCTTC

j_call: TRBJ1-1
d_call: -
v_call: TRBV30
clone_size: once
cdr3_aa: CAWSRGPNTEAFF
cdr3_nt: TGTGCCTGGTCTCGTGGGCCGAACACTGAAGCTTTCTTT

j_call: TRBJ1-5
d_call: TRBD1
v_call: TRBV7-9
clone_size: -
cdr3_aa: CASSLGQGEGPQHF
cdr3_nt: TGTGCCAGCAGCTTGGGACAGGGAGAAGGGCCCCAGCATTTT

j_call: TRBJ2-7
d_call: TRBD2
v_call: TRBV5-6
clone_size: -
cdr3_aa: CASSLYTSGDYEQYF
cdr3_nt: TGTGCCAGCAGCTTATATACTAGCGGGGACTACGAGCAGTACTTC

j_call: TRBJ2-7
d_call: TRBD2
v_call: TRBV11-2
clone_size: -
cdr3_aa: CASSFIAGSSYEQYF
cdr3_nt: TGTGCCAGCAGCTTTATAGCGGGCAGCTCCTACGAGCAGTACTTC

j_call: TRBJ2-6
d_call: TRBD1
v_call: TRBV28
clone_size: -
cdr3_aa: CASSPSGTGYGANVLTF
cdr3_nt: TGTGCCAGCAGCCCCTCCGGGACAGGGTACGGGGCCAACGTCCTGACTTTC

j_call: TRBJ1-4
d_call: TRBD1
v_call: TRBV28
clone_size: -
cdr3_aa: CASSAGQVTEKLFF
cdr3_nt: TGTGCCAGCAGTGCGGGACAGGTAACCGAAAAACTGTTTTTT

j_call: TRBJ2-5
d_call: TRBD2
v_call: TRBV9
clone_size: -
cdr3_aa: CASSPGLAASVTETQYF
cdr3_nt: TGTGCCAGCAGCCCAGGACTAGCGGCCTCGGTTACAGAGACCCAGTACTTC

j_call: TRBJ2-1
d_call: -
v_call: TRBV27
clone_size: -
cdr3_aa: CASSRDTTSSYNEQFF
cdr3_nt: TGTGCCAGCAGTCGGGACACAACGAGCTCCTACAATGAGCAGTTCTTC

j_call: TRBJ2-2
d_call: -
v_call: TRBV6-5
clone_size: -
cdr3_aa: CASSYSVGRWTGELFF
cdr3_nt: TGTGCCAGCAGTTACTCGGTGGGCAGGTGGACCGGGGAGCTGTTTTTT

j_call: TRBJ1-4
d_call: TRBD1
v_call: TRBV27
clone_size: -
cdr3_aa: CASSDRGYDEKLFF
cdr3_nt: TGTGCCAGCAGTGACAGGGGGTACGATGAAAAACTGTTTTTT

j_call: TRBJ2-5
d_call: TRBD1
v_call: TRBV7-2
clone_size: -
cdr3_aa: CASSSDRGETQYF
cdr3_nt: TGTGCCAGCAGCTCGGACAGGGGAGAGACCCAGTACTTC

j_call: TRBJ2-7
d_call: TRBD1
v_call: TRBV4-1
clone_size: -
cdr3_aa: CASSQLDRVTYEQYF
cdr3_nt: TGCGCCAGCAGCCAACTCGACAGGGTAACCTACGAGCAGTACTTC

j_call: TRBJ1-1
d_call: -
v_call: TRBV2
clone_size: -
cdr3_aa: CASKAPENTEAFF
cdr3_nt: TGTGCCAGCAAAGCGCCCGAGAACACTGAAGCTTTCTTT

j_call: TRBJ2-5
d_call: TRBD1
v_call: TRBV10-1
clone_size: few
cdr3_aa: CASPDPRTGKAETQYF
cdr3_nt: TGCGCCAGCCCCGACCCCCGGACAGGGAAGGCAGAGACCCAGTACTTC

j_call: TRBJ1-1
d_call: -
v_call: TRBV5-1
clone_size: -
cdr3_aa: CASSSSRGSMNTEAFF
cdr3_nt: TGCGCCAGCAGCTCCTCTCGGGGTTCCATGAACACTGAAGCTTTCTTT

j_call: TRBJ1-5
d_call: TRBD1
v_call: TRBV28
clone_size: -
cdr3_aa: CASRLRGTAIWGQPQHF
cdr3_nt: TGTGCCAGCAGACTAAGGGGGACAGCTATTTGGGGTCAGCCCCAGCATTTT

j_call: TRBJ2-7
d_call: -
v_call: TRBV7-2
clone_size: -
cdr3_aa: CASSLVGRDYEQYF
cdr3_nt: TGTGCCAGCAGCTTAGTCGGGAGAGACTACGAGCAGTACTTC

j_call: TRBJ1-1
d_call: TRBD1
v_call: TRBV30
clone_size: -
cdr3_aa: CAWIRTGGSNTEAFF
cdr3_nt: TGTGCCTGGATCCGGACAGGGGGATCAAACACTGAAGCTTTCTTT

j_call: TRBJ2-7
d_call: -
v_call: TRBV28
clone_size: -
cdr3_aa: CASSLRGTPTTYEQYF
cdr3_nt: TGTGCCAGCAGTCTAAGAGGGACACCAACGACATACGAGCAGTACTTC

j_call: TRBJ2-7
d_call: TRBD2
v_call: TRBV7-3
clone_size: -
cdr3_aa: CASSLPLGTSGNPYEQYF
cdr3_nt: TGTGCCAGCAGCTTACCCCTCGGGACTAGCGGGAATCCCTACGAGCAGTACTTC

j_call: TRBJ1-3
d_call: -
v_call: TRBV19
clone_size: few
cdr3_aa: CASRGGSSGNTIYF
cdr3_nt: TGTGCCAGCCGCGGGGGAAGCTCTGGAAACACCATATATTTT

j_call: TRBJ2-1
d_call: TRBD2
v_call: TRBV9
clone_size: -
cdr3_aa: CASSVTSGSSYNEQFF
cdr3_nt: TGTGCCAGCAGCGTTACTAGCGGGAGCTCCTACAATGAGCAGTTCTTC

j_call: TRBJ2-5
d_call: TRBD2
v_call: TRBV7-9
clone_size: -
cdr3_aa: CASSLDGLAQETQYF
cdr3_nt: TGTGCCAGCAGCTTAGACGGACTAGCCCAAGAGACCCAGTACTTC

j_call: TRBJ1-1
d_call: -
v_call: TRBV18
clone_size: -
cdr3_aa: CASSSSEDFEAFF
cdr3_nt: TGTGCCAGCTCATCCAGCGAAGACTTTGAAGCTTTCTTT

j_call: TRBJ2-5
d_call: TRBD1
v_call: TRBV7-7
clone_size: -
cdr3_aa: CASSSRDRGGETQYF
cdr3_nt: TGTGCTAGCAGCTCCCGGGACAGGGGCGGGGAGACCCAGTACTTC

j_call: TRBJ2-4
d_call: -
v_call: TRBV7-3
clone_size: -
cdr3_aa: CASSLGGSENIQYF
cdr3_nt: TGTGCCAGCAGCTTAGGGGGCTCGGAAAACATTCAGTACTTC

j_call: TRBJ2-7
d_call: TRBD1
v_call: TRBV27
clone_size: few
cdr3_aa: CARSAVRDRVYYEQYF
cdr3_nt: TGTGCCAGATCCGCTGTCCGGGACAGGGTATACTACGAGCAGTACTTC

j_call: TRBJ1-1
d_call: TRBD1
v_call: TRBV7-2
clone_size: -
cdr3_aa: CASSRDRGTEAFF
cdr3_nt: TGTGCCAGCAGCCGGGACAGGGGTACTGAAGCTTTCTTT

j_call: TRBJ1-2
d_call: -
v_call: TRBV11-2
clone_size: few
cdr3_aa: CASNPDSPFDGYTF
cdr3_nt: TGTGCCAGCAACCCGGACAGCCCGTTCGATGGCTACACCTTC

j_call: TRBJ2-4
d_call: TRBD2
v_call: TRBV5-1
clone_size: few
cdr3_aa: CASSLGGTSGDIQYF
cdr3_nt: TGCGCCAGCAGCTTGGGTGGGACTAGTGGAGACATTCAGTACTTC

j_call: TRBJ1-1
d_call: -
v_call: TRBV27
clone_size: -
cdr3_aa: CASSFYRGHFEAFF
cdr3_nt: TGTGCCAGCAGTTTCTACCGCGGACACTTTGAAGCTTTCTTT